This T cell receptor beta chain was sequenced in a study of TET2 disruption in CD19-targeted CAR T cells (dated by TCRdb to the late 2010s). Study-wide context: The number of samples was determined by the original clinical trial design and by which samples were available, and no additional inclusion criteria were applied. On the study overall, not on this receptor specifically: The conclusions about the patient's CAR T cells were based on extensive analysis of only one subject.

The sample's treatment or condition, from its label and the paper: autologous CTL019 cells: CD19 CAR with 4-1BB and CD3 zeta domains. The CD19 CAR incorporated TCR zeta and 4-1BB costimulatory signaling domains. Leukapheresis was used to collect the T cells for CTL019 manufacturing from peripheral blood. The DNeasy Blood and Tissue Kit was used to extract genomic DNA from pre-infusion T cells, peripheral blood, or sorted post-infusion T cells. CDR1 and CDR2 are read off the germline V gene as MNHNS and SASEGT. V drops 0 bases and J drops 6 bases, leaving 12 bases in between. From its cysteine to its phenylalanine, the CDR3 spans 15 amino acids. Part of the CDR3 DNA is given, 36 bases translated from base 1. On this clone: It lacks a known antigen. The read gets to within 3 residues of the CDR3 end, and the germline J gene fills in the rest.

The immunoSEQ assay was used for deep sequencing of the TCR beta chain. From the authors' description of their analysis: Only productive TCR beta rearrangements were used to calculate clonotype frequencies. The source is immuneACCESS, and TCRdb retained only in-frame sequences with V and J called. Part of the clones is not carried over; for the studies checked, unresolved V genes explain less than half of this, and the remainder is unexplained. V and J calls and clone size are copied from that table; D and trimming were computed from the DNA. The table held for this sample gives under 30,000 clones. The top ten hold approximately 2% of the sample.

The rearranged segments are TRBV6-1 and TRBJ1-5; the D region possibly corresponds to TRBD1 (6 bases align). The source was CD8- CAR+ T cells sorted from cultured blood T cells, collected for CD19 CAR T cell therapy. The intended sense of this specimen's cell subset or site label: CD8-negative CAR-positive T cells from the infusion product. This sequence was found in a man between 65 and 79 years old with chronic lymphocytic leukemia. CDR3 DNA, as far as it was read: TGTGCCAGCAGTGAAGCGCGGGCAGGGGTTCAGCCC. This gives the protein CASSEARAGVQP. The full-length CDR3 reads as CASSEARAGVQPQHF.